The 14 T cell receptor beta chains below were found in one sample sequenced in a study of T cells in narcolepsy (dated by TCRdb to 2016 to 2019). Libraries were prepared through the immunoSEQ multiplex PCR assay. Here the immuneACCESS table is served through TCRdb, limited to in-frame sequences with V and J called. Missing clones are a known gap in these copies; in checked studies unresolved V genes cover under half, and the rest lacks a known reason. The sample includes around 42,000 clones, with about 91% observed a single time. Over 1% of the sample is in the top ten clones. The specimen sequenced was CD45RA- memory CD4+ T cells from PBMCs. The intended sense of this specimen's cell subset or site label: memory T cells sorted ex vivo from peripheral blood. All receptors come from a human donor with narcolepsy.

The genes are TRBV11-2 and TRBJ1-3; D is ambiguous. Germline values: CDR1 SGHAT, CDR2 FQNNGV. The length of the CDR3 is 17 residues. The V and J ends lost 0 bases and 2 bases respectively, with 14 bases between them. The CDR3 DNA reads TGTGCCAGCAGCTTAGATTCTGCGGGTCTGACTGGAAACACCATATATTTT. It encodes CASSLDSAGLTGNTIYF.

CDR3 nucleotides: TGTGCCAGCAGTCGTGGTCCGGGACAGGGGGCCTACGAGCAGTACTTC. It codes for CASSRGPGQGAYEQYF. The chain carries TRBV28 and TRBJ2-7; 11 bases agree with TRBD1. V lost 5 bases and J lost 2; bases outside the gene matches: 8. The germline V gene encodes CDR1 MDHEN and CDR2 SYDVKM. The CDR3 has 16 amino acids.

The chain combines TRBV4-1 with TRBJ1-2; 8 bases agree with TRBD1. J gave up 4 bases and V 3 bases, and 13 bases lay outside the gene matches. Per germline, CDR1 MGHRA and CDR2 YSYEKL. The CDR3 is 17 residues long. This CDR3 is CASSHQQGVSLSYGYTF. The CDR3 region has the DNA TGCGCCAGCAGCCATCAACAGGGGGTGAGTCTGTCCTATGGCTACACCTTC.

In nucleotides, the CDR3 is TGCAGCGTCGCCCGGGACAGGGGCTCCTACGAGCAGTACTTC. Translation gives CSVARDRGSYEQYF. The rearrangement joins TRBV29-1 to TRBJ2-7; 10 bases map to TRBD1. This CDR3 spans 14 amino acids. Germline V gene lookup returns CDR1 SQVTM and CDR2 ANQGSEA. V was clipped by 6 bases and J by 0 bases; unmatched bases: 5.

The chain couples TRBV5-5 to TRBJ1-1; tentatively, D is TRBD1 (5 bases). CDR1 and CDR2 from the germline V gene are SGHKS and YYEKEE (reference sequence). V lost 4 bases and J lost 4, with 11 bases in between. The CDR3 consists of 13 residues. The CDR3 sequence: CASSPPRATEAFF. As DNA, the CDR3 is TGTGCCAGCAGCCCTCCCAGGGCCACTGAAGCTTTCTTT.

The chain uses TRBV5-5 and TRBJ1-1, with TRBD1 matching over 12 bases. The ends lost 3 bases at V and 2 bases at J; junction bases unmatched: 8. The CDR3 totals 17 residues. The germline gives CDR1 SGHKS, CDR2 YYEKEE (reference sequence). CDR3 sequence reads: CASSSDPGTGGNTEAFF. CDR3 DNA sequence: TGTGCCAGCAGCTCCGACCCCGGGACAGGGGGCAACACTGAAGCTTTCTTT.

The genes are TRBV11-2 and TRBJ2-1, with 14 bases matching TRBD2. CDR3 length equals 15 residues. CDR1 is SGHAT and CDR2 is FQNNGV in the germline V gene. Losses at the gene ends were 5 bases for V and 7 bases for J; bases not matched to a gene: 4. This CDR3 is CASSRTSGRINEQFF. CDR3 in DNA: TGTGCCAGCAGCCGGACTAGCGGGAGGATAAATGAGCAGTTCTTC.

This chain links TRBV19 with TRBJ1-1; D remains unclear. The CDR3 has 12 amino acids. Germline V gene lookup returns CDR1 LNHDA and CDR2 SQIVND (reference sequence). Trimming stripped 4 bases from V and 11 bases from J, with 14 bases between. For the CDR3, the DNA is TGTGCCAGTAGTAGGAGACAAGGCCGGGCTTTCTTT. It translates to CASSRRQGRAFF.

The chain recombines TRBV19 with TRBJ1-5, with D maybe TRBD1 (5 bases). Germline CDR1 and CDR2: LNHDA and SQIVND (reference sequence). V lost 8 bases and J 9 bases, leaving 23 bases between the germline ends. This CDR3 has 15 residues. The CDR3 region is CASLRTDGQGGPQHF. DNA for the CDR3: TGTGCCAGTTTGCGTACGGACGGGCAGGGAGGGCCCCAGCATTTT.

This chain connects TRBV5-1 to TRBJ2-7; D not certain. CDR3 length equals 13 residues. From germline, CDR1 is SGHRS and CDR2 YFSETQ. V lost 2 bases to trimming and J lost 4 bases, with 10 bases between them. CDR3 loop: CASSFPGRYEQYF. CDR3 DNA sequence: TGCGCCAGCAGCTTCCCTGGAAGGTACGAGCAGTACTTC.

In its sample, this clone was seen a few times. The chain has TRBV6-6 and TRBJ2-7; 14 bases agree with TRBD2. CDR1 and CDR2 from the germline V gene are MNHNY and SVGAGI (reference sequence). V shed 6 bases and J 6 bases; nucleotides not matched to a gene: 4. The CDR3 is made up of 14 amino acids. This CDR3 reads CASSGTSGRSEQYF. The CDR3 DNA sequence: TGTGCCAGCAGCGGGACTAGCGGGAGAAGCGAGCAGTACTTC.

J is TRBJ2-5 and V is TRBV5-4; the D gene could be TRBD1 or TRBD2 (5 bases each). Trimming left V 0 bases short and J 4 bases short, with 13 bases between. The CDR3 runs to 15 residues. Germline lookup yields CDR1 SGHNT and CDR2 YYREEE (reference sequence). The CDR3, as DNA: TGTGCCAGCAGCTTGGCCCTGGGGGAGAGAGAGACCCAGTACTTC. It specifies CASSLALGERETQYF. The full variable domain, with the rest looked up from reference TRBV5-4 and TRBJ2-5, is ETGVTQSPTHLIKTRGQQVTLRCSSQSGHNTVSWYQQALGQGPQFIFQYYREEENGRGNFPPRFSGLQFPNYSSELNVNALELDDSALYLCASSLALGERETQYFGPGTRLLVL.

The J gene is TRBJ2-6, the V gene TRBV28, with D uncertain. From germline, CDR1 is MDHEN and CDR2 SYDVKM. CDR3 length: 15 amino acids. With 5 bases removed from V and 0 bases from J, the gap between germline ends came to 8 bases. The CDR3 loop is CASSPGDSGANVLTF. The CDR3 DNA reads TGTGCCAGCAGTCCTGGAGACTCTGGGGCCAACGTCCTGACTTTC.

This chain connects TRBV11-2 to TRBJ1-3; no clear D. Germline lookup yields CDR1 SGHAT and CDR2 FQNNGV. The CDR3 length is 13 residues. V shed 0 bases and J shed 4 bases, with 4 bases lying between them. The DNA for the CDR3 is TGTGCCAGCAGCTTAGATGGAGGAAACACCATATATTTT. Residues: CASSLDGGNTIYF.